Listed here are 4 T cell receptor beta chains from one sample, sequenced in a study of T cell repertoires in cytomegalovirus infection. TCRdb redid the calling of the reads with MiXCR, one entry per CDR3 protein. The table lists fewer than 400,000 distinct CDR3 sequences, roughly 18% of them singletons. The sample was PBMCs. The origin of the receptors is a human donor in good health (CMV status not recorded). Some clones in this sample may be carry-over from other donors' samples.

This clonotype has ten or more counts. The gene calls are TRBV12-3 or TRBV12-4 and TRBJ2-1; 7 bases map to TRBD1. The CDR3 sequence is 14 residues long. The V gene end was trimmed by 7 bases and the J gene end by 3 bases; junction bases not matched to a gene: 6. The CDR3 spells CASTWDSRYNEQFF. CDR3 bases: TGTGCCAGCACTTGGGACAGCCGCTACAATGAGCAGTTCTTC.

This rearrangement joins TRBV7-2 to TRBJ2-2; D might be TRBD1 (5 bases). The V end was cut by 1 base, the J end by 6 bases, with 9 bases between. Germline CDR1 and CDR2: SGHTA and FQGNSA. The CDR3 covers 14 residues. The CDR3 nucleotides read TGTGCCAGCAGCTTAGGCAGGGCCCCCGGGGAGCTGTTTTTT. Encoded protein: CASSLGRAPGELFF.

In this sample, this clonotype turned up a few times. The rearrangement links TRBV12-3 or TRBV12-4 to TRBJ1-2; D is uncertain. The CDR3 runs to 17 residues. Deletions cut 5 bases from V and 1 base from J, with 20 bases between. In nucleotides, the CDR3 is TGTGCCAGCAGTATTCCCGGGTTGTCTAGTGATAACTATGGCTACACCTTC. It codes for CASSIPGLSSDNYGYTF.

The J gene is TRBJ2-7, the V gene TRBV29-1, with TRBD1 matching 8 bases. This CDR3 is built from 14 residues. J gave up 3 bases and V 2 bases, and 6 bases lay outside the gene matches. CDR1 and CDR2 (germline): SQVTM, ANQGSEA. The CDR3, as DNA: TGCAGCGTTGAATACCCCGGACAGGGCTACGAGCAGTACTTC. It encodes CSVEYPGQGYEQYF.